What follows are 22 T cell receptor beta chains derived from one specimen sequenced in a study of shared clonotypes between healthy human individuals. Clones were read by immunoSEQ multiplex PCR, and TCRdb kept only the in-frame ones, dropping some. The repertoire has under 600,000 clones, around 78% of them found once; the top ten carry 12%. Sequencing was carried out using PBMCs. The receptors come from a woman aged 35 to 49 in good health. Some clones in this sample may be carry-over from other donors' samples.

The chain has TRBV10-3 and TRBJ2-7, with 11 bases matching TRBD1. The CDR3 has 14 amino acids. CDR1 ENHRY and CDR2 SYGVKD come from the germline V gene. V shed 6 bases and J 2 bases; nucleotides not matched to a gene: 3. CDR3 sequence reads: CAISSGQGAYEQYF. The CDR3 DNA reads TGTGCCATCAGCTCGGGACAGGGGGCCTACGAGCAGTACTTC.

CDR3 DNA: TGTGCCAGCAGCTATTCCTCGACAGTCTCCTACGAGCAGTACTTC. Protein product: CASSYSSTVSYEQYF. J is TRBJ2-7 and V is TRBV7-9, with D possibly matching TRBD1 (5 bases). The length of the CDR3 is 15 residues. V lost 4 bases to trimming and J lost 0 bases, with 13 bases between them. CDR1 SEHNR and CDR2 FQNEAQ come from the germline V gene (reference sequence).

V usage is TRBV7-8 and J usage is TRBJ2-7; TRBD1 agrees at 7 bases. Looked up from germline, CDR1 is SGHVS and CDR2 is FQNEAQ. V gave up 4 bases and J gave up 2 bases; unmatched junction bases: 8. CDR3 size: 15 residues. The CDR3 DNA reads as TGTGCCAGCAGCTCGAACAGGGGTCAGACCTACGAGCAGTACTTC. Its protein product is CASSSNRGQTYEQYF.

The chain couples TRBV11-3 to TRBJ2-1; no clear D gene. The ends were cut back, 5 bases at V and 10 bases at J, with 12 bases in the middle. CDR1 and CDR2 from the germline V gene are SGHNT and YENEEA. The CDR3 totals 12 residues. In DNA form, the CDR3 reads TGTGCCAGCAGCGAAGGGCCAGACGAGCAGTTCTTC. Translation: CASSEGPDEQFF.

The chain is built from TRBV6-1 and TRBJ2-3; D ambiguous. This CDR3 contains 12 residues. Germline loops: CDR1 MNHNS, CDR2 SASEGT. Trimming pared 7 bases from V and 3 bases from J, leaving 8 bases between. The DNA for the CDR3 is TGTGCCAGCACGTTAATAACAGATACGCAGTATTTT. This codes for CASTLITDTQYF.

V and J are TRBV9 and TRBJ2-1; 10 bases align to TRBD2. Germline-derived CDR1 and CDR2 are SGDLS and YYNGEE. V gave up 1 base and J gave up 4 bases; unmatched junction bases: 2. This CDR3 is built from 15 residues. In nucleotides, the CDR3 is TGTGCCAGCAGCGTAACTAGCGGGGAATACAATGAGCAGTTCTTC. This encodes CASSVTSGEYNEQFF.

The chain couples TRBV5-1 to TRBJ2-1; D gene ambiguous. The germline CDR1 and CDR2 sequences are SGHRS and YFSETQ. V lost 2 bases and J 8 bases, leaving 8 bases between the germline ends. CDR3 length equals 12 residues. The CDR3 bases are TGCGCCAGCAGCTTCCCTAGGGATGAGCAGTTCTTC. Translation gives CASSFPRDEQFF. The variable domain in full, with the rest retrieved from reference TRBV5-1 and TRBJ2-1, is KAGVTQTPRYLIKTRGQQVTLSCSPISGHRSVSWYQQTPGQGLQFLFEYFSETQRNKGNFPGRFSGRQFSNSRSEMNVSTLELGDSALYLCASSFPRDEQFFGPGTRLTVL.

The V call is TRBV19, the J call TRBJ2-1; 8 bases map to TRBD2. Unmatched junction bases numbered 13, after V lost 3 bases and J lost 3 bases. Germline V gene sequence: CDR1 LNHDA, CDR2 SQIVND (reference sequence). The CDR3 sequence is 18 residues long. CDR3 in amino acids: CASSMGDFSGTSYNEQFF. CDR3 sequence (DNA): TGTGCCAGTAGTATGGGTGACTTCTCGGGGACTAGCTACAATGAGCAGTTCTTC.

J is TRBJ2-1 and V is TRBV30; D gene uncertain. The CDR3 loop spans 13 amino acids. V was pared by 0 bases and J by 4 bases, with 7 bases between. Germline CDR1 GTSNPN, CDR2 SVGIG (reference sequence). As DNA, the CDR3 is TGTGCCTGGAGTGTTGGGCTTTACAATGAGCAGTTCTTC. Translation gives CAWSVGLYNEQFF. The full variable domain, its missing parts supplied by reference TRBV30 and TRBJ2-1, is SQTIHQWPATLVQPVGSPLSLECTVEGTSNPNLYWYRQAAGRGLQLLFYSVGIGQISSEVPQNLSASRPQDRQFILSSKKLLLSDSGFYLCAWSVGLYNEQFFGPGTRLTVL.

This clone has only a few counts. V and J are TRBV2 and TRBJ1-2; perhaps TRBD1 as D (5 bases). The germline V gene encodes CDR1 SNHLY and CDR2 FYNNEI. V lost 6 bases and J lost 5, with 19 bases in between. There are 15 residues in the CDR3. CDR3 coding DNA: TGTGCCAGCAGCCAGGGACGGCGTTCCCCTTATGGCTACACCTTC. Amino acids: CASSQGRRSPYGYTF.

CDR3 coding DNA: TGTGCCAGCAGTATCATCGGGACAGGGAATGAAAAACTGTTTTTT. It codes for CASSIIGTGNEKLFF. The chain links TRBV27 to TRBJ1-4, with TRBD1 identical over 9 bases. Trimming cost V 5 bases and J 5 bases; bases outside gene matches: 6. The germline V gene has CDR1 MNHEY and CDR2 SMNVEV (reference sequence). This CDR3 spans 15 amino acids.

V usage is TRBV7-6 and J usage is TRBJ2-5; 9 bases agree with TRBD1. J gave up 4 bases and V 5 bases, and 11 bases lay outside the gene matches. Germline values: CDR1 SGHVS, CDR2 FNYEAQ. The length of the CDR3 is 16 residues. The CDR3 bases are TGTGCCAGCAGCACCCCTCCCGGGACAGGGTTAGAGACCCAGTACTTC. Protein: CASSTPPGTGLETQYF.

CDR3 protein: CASSFSGLGTEAFF. The CDR3 DNA reads TGTGCCAGCAGCTTCTCGGGTCTCGGCACTGAAGCTTTCTTT. J is TRBJ1-1 and V is TRBV7-9; D uncertain. Between the trimmed V and J ends, which lost 3 bases and 4 bases, there was a span of 12 bases. In germline, CDR1 is SEHNR, CDR2 FQNEAQ (reference sequence). This CDR3 spans 14 amino acids. The full variable domain, rest sourced from reference TRBV7-9 and TRBJ1-1, is DTGVSQNPRHKITKRGQNVTFRCDPISEHNRLYWYRQTLGQGPEFLTYFQNEAQLEKSRLLSDRFSAERPKGSFSTLEIQRTEQGDSAMYLCASSFSGLGTEAFFGQGTRLTVV.

The rearrangement uses TRBV7-8 and TRBJ2-1, with D hard to call. This CDR3 is 13 amino acids long. V lost 1 base, J lost 13 bases, and 14 bases lay in between. Germline CDR1 reads SGHVS; CDR2 reads FQNEAQ. CDR3 protein: CASSLVVESSQFF. In nucleotides, the CDR3 is TGTGCCAGCAGCTTAGTGGTAGAAAGTTCTCAGTTCTTC.

This clone was picked up a small number of times. V usage is TRBV29-1 and J usage is TRBJ1-1; D not resolved. Looked up from germline, CDR1 is SQVTM and CDR2 is ANQGSEA. There are 14 residues in the CDR3. The V end was cut by 2 bases, the J end by 4 bases, with 14 bases between. The CDR3 reads CSVESSVVGTEAFF. The CDR3 DNA sequence: TGCAGCGTTGAATCCTCAGTAGTCGGCACTGAAGCTTTCTTT. Full variable domain (outside the CDR3, taken from reference TRBV29-1 and TRBJ1-1): SAVISQKPSRDICQRGTSLTIQCQVDSQVTMMFWYRQQPGQSLTLIATANQGSEATYESGFVIDKFPISRPNLTFSTLTVSNMSPEDSSIYLCSVESSVVGTEAFFGQGTRLTVV.

The chain joins TRBV19 to TRBJ2-7; no definite D call. V lost 5 bases to trimming and J lost 3 bases, with 11 bases between them. Per germline, CDR1 LNHDA and CDR2 SQIVND (reference sequence). This CDR3 is 13 amino acids long. The CDR3 reads CASSSGQNYEQYF. The DNA of the CDR3 is TGTGCCAGTAGTTCGGGTCAGAACTACGAGCAGTACTTC.

The genes are TRBV28 and TRBJ2-1; D might be TRBD1 (6 bases). The germline CDR1 and CDR2 sequences are MDHEN and SYDVKM. The CDR3 length is 14 residues. V was clipped by 7 bases and J by 0 bases, with 10 bases between them. In DNA, the CDR3 is TGTGCCAGCACTAGGGGGAGCTCCTACAATGAGCAGTTCTTC. This gives the protein CASTRGSSYNEQFF. The variable domain in full, completed from reference TRBV28 and TRBJ2-1, reads DVKVTQSSRYLVKRTGEKVFLECVQDMDHENMFWYRQDPGLGLRLIYFSYDVKMKEKGDIPEGYSVSREKKERFSLILESASTNQTSMYLCASTRGSSYNEQFFGPGTRLTVL.

This clone was detected once. The junction departs from the called germline gene at one end, perhaps through a read error. The chain joins TRBV28 to TRBJ1-2; TRBD1 matches at 7 bases. Looked up from germline, CDR1 is MDHEN and CDR2 is SYDVKM. The CDR3 has 15 amino acids. The CDR3 DNA follows: TGTGCCAGCAATTTAGGACAGGCGCCCCTGTTCGGCTACACCTTC. Amino acids: CASNLGQAPLFGYTF.

Turning to this clone: This may come from a read error, since a much larger clone is one base off. V gene TRBV10-3 combines with J gene TRBJ1-1; D is uncertain. The CDR3 is made up of 13 amino acids. CDR1 is ENHRY, CDR2 SYGVKD, per germline. The CDR3 region is CAISEYRNTETFF. The CDR3 DNA is TGTGCCATCAGTGAATATAGGAACACTGAAACTTTCTTT.

This chain links TRBV28 with TRBJ1-2, with a tentative D call TRBD1 (5 bases). The V gene's germline CDR1 is MDHEN and CDR2 SYDVKM. V was pared by 4 bases and J by 4 bases, with 13 bases between. The CDR3 spans 14 residues. CDR3 coding DNA: TGTGCCAGCAGTTCCCCAGGGCTTGGCTATGGCTACACCTTC. It yields the protein CASSSPGLGYGYTF.

Concerning this clone: The junction and the germline gene differ at one end; a read error may be behind it. Other DNA variants within this sample encode the same CDR3. The chain recombines TRBV10-3 with TRBJ1-5, with TRBD1 matching over 9 bases. The CDR3 sequence is 16 residues long. Germline values: CDR1 ENHRY, CDR2 SYGVKD. The CDR3 DNA reads TGTGCTATCAGTGATTCGGACAGGGGAAAAGTACAGCCCCAGCATTTT. It encodes CAISDSDRGKVQPQHF.

The gene calls are TRBV4-2 and TRBJ2-2, with 11 bases identical to TRBD2. Germline-derived CDR1 and CDR2 are LGHNA and YNFKEQ. V shed 0 bases and J 6 bases; nucleotides not matched to a gene: 6. There are 17 residues in the CDR3. CDR3 residues: CASSQDGLAGGPGELFF. CDR3 DNA: TGTGCCAGCAGCCAAGATGGCCTAGCGGGAGGACCCGGGGAGCTGTTTTTT.